Following are 17 T cell receptor beta chains from one sample sequenced in a study of T-cell reconstitution after alpha-beta-depleted transplantation in children. This sample's TCRbeta library carried unique molecular identifier barcodes. From the PCR reads, TCRdb called clonotypes with MiXCR, one entry per CDR3 protein. The sample lists 530,000 or so distinct CDR3 sequences, roughly a quarter occurring once. Sequenced here: PBMCs, sampled before TCRalphabeta/CD19-depleted stem cell transplant. Source of these receptors: a boy under three years old with Wiskott-Aldrich syndrome, due to receive a stem cell transplant.

The chain is built from TRBV7-9 and TRBJ2-3; TRBD1 might be the D (5 bases). V lost 5 bases to trimming and J lost 7 bases, with 10 bases between them. Germline loops: CDR1 SEHNR, CDR2 FQNEAQ (reference sequence). The length of the CDR3 is 12 residues. The CDR3 is CASSAQGYTQYF. CDR3 bases: TGTGCCAGCAGCGCCCAGGGTTATACGCAGTATTTT.

The genes are TRBV5-1 and TRBJ2-5; 13 bases align to TRBD2. This CDR3 region has 18 residues. Germline assignment: CDR1 SGHRS and CDR2 YFSETQ. V dropped 0 bases and J dropped 7; count of bases not matched to a gene: 12. CDR3 sequence: CASSLAPRTSGRDGTQYF. CDR3 bases: TGCGCCAGCAGCTTGGCCCCCCGGACTAGCGGGAGAGACGGGACCCAGTACTTC.

This clonotype was seen a handful of times. The rearrangement links TRBV7-9 to TRBJ1-5; D is ambiguous. Germline-derived CDR1 and CDR2 are SEHNR and FQNEAQ (reference sequence). V gave up 1 base and J gave up 7 bases, with 14 bases separating them. The CDR3 loop spans 15 amino acids. CDR3 protein: CASSLEGSYGQPQHF. CDR3 nucleotide sequence: TGTGCCAGCAGCTTAGAGGGTTCCTACGGCCAGCCCCAGCATTTT.

This clonotype appeared a few times. The genes are TRBV12-3 or TRBV12-4 and TRBJ2-2, with unresolved D. This CDR3 is built from 14 residues. The V gene lost 7 bases and the J gene lost 4 bases, with 13 bases spanning the gap. The CDR3 sequence: CASIQLESTGELFF. For the CDR3, the DNA is TGTGCCAGCATTCAACTGGAAAGCACCGGGGAGCTGTTTTTT.

J is TRBJ2-5 and V is TRBV15; maybe TRBD2 (6 bases). The CDR3 has 15 residues. The V and J ends lost 0 bases and 0 bases respectively, with 8 bases between them. Germline assignment: CDR1 LNHNV and CDR2 YYDKDF (reference sequence). The CDR3 nucleotides are TGTGCCACCAGCAGAGATCTAGCGTACCAAGAGACCCAGTACTTC. This translates into CATSRDLAYQETQYF.

V and J are TRBV2 and TRBJ2-5; 9 bases fit TRBD2. Germline V lookup: CDR1 SNHLY, CDR2 FYNNEI. The trim removed 1 base at V and 3 bases at J, leaving 12 bases unmatched. This CDR3 has 18 amino acids. The CDR3 loop is CASSEGFLAGGTEETQYF. CDR3 coding DNA: TGTGCCAGCAGTGAAGGTTTTCTGGCGGGAGGGACTGAAGAGACCCAGTACTTC.

This clonotype turned up a few times. The rearrangement joins TRBV5-1 to TRBJ1-6; D gene ambiguous. This CDR3 comprises 17 residues. Germline values: CDR1 SGHRS, CDR2 YFSETQ. Trimming left V 4 bases short and J 0 bases short, with 14 bases between. The CDR3 spells CASSGEVRSSYNSPLHF. The CDR3 DNA sequence: TGCGCCAGCAGCGGGGAGGTACGGAGCTCCTATAATTCACCCCTCCACTTT.

The rearrangement uses TRBV27 and TRBJ2-3, with 14 bases lining up with TRBD2. The CDR3 is 18 amino acids. V was pared by 3 bases and J by 1 base, with 6 bases of the junction left unmatched. The germline V gene encodes CDR1 MNHEY and CDR2 SMNVEV (reference sequence). The CDR3 sequence is CASSFQGLAGGRTDTQYF. The CDR3 nucleotides read TGTGCCAGCAGTTTTCAAGGACTAGCGGGAGGCCGCACAGATACGCAGTATTTT.

This chain connects TRBV29-1 to TRBJ2-5; D perhaps matches TRBD2 (5 bases). Per the germline V gene, CDR1 is SQVTM and CDR2 is ANQGSEA. The CDR3 totals 14 residues. With 3 bases removed from V and 2 bases from J, the gap between germline ends came to 13 bases. The CDR3 reads CSVDRSPGQETQYF. As DNA, the CDR3 is TGCAGCGTTGATCGCAGTCCGGGGCAAGAGACCCAGTACTTC.

This chain links TRBV11-2 with TRBJ2-3; 14 bases line up with TRBD2. V lost 5 bases, J lost 6 bases, and 13 bases stayed unmatched. The germline CDR1 and CDR2 sequences are SGHAT and FQNNGV. There are 18 residues in the CDR3. CDR3 sequence: CASSRLPGLAGVWDTQYF. The DNA of the CDR3 is TGTGCCAGCAGCCGTTTACCGGGACTAGCGGGAGTTTGGGATACGCAGTATTTT.

The chain is built from TRBV5-1 and TRBJ2-5; no firm D call. CDR1 and CDR2 (germline): SGHRS, YFSETQ. The CDR3 is made up of 14 amino acids. Trimming took 0 bases from V and 2 from J, leaving 8 bases between them. The CDR3: CASSLGPPQETQYF. In DNA form, the CDR3 reads TGCGCCAGCAGCTTGGGACCGCCTCAAGAGACCCAGTACTTC.

The chain employs TRBV7-2 and TRBJ2-1; TRBD2 matches 15 bases. There are 20 residues in the CDR3. Trimming removed 5 bases from V and 2 bases from J; junction bases left unmatched: 13. The germline gives CDR1 SGHTA, CDR2 FQGNSA. CDR3 bases: TGTGCCAGCAGCCCCCAGTTGGGACTAGCGGGAGGCGTTACCTACAATGAGCAGTTCTTC. Residues: CASSPQLGLAGGVTYNEQFF.

This chain connects TRBV4-2 to TRBJ2-2; TRBD1 matches at 10 bases. V trimming: 4 bases; J trimming: 4 bases; junction bases outside the gene matches: 9. CDR3 length equals 17 residues. CDR1 is LGHNA, CDR2 YNFKEQ, per germline. CDR3 nucleotide sequence: TGTGCCAGCAGCCGAGAAGGACAGGGGGTCTTCACCGGGGAGCTGTTTTTT. Translated, it gives CASSREGQGVFTGELFF.

The CDR3 DNA reads TGTGCCACCAGCAGAGCCGGCGCAGGCTACAGGGAGCTGTTTTTT. It specifies CATSRAGAGYRELFF. This chain connects TRBV15 to TRBJ2-2; D not resolved. Germline V gene data show CDR1 as LNHNV and CDR2 as YYDKDF (reference sequence). There are 15 residues in the CDR3. Trimming removed 1 base from V and 9 bases from J, with 15 bases in between. Filled out from reference TRBV15 and TRBJ2-2, the complete variable domain reads DAMVIQNPRYQVTQFGKPVTLSCSQTLNHNVMYWYQQKSSQAPKLLFHYYDKDFNNEADTPDNFQSRRPNTSFCFLDIRSPGLGDTAMYLCATSRAGAGYRELFFGEGSRLTVL.

This clonotype was detected a few times. The V and J genes are TRBV11-2 and TRBJ2-7, with a weak D call TRBD2 (5 bases). The V gene's germline CDR1 is SGHAT and CDR2 FQNNGV. The CDR3 spans 16 residues. Trimming pared 6 bases from V and 7 bases from J, leaving 25 bases between. CDR3 sequence reads: CASRRERGLPLREQYF. The DNA of the CDR3 is TGTGCCAGCAGGCGAGAGAGAGGACTCCCACTTCGGGAGCAGTACTTC.

This CDR3 is CASSFDRGRGYTF. CDR3 coding DNA: TGTGCCAGCAGTTTCGACAGGGGACGTGGCTACACCTTC. The chain joins TRBV6-5 to TRBJ1-2, with 8 nucleotides matching TRBD1. With V trimmed by 4 bases and J by 7 bases, 5 bases remained unmatched. The CDR3 contains 13 residues. Germline V gives CDR1 MNHEY, CDR2 SVGAGI.

The chain has TRBV11-2 and TRBJ2-3, with TRBD2 identical over 7 bases. With 3 bases clipped from V and 1 base from J, the junction kept 4 bases outside the gene matches. The CDR3 has 15 amino acids. The germline gives CDR1 SGHAT, CDR2 FQNNGV. In DNA, the CDR3 is TGTGCCAGCAGCTTTGGGGCGGGAGGCACAGATACGCAGTATTTT. Protein product: CASSFGAGGTDTQYF.